The sequence of this T cell receptor beta chain was determined in a study of blood T cell repertoires in COVID-19. In the study overall: PBMCs, B-cell-depleted T cells, or T cells provided the cDNA or gDNA that made up the material.

Per germline, CDR1 SGHTA and CDR2 FQGNSA. The CDR3 runs 18 residues. The trim removed 3 bases at V and 4 bases at J, leaving 12 bases unmatched. TCRdb's table, derived via immunoSEQ multiplex PCR, lists solely in-frame clones and lacks some. The sample carries 80,000 or so clones, 75% to 90% recorded once. The clonotype originates from a human donor in a cohort sampled during active COVID-19. The sequenced sample was peripheral blood. J is TRBJ2-1 and V is TRBV7-2; TRBD2 matches at 10 bases. In nucleotides, the CDR3 is TGTGCCAGCAGCTTTAAGACCGGGCTAGCGGGGGTGTACAATGAGCAGTTCTTC. It encodes CASSFKTGLAGVYNEQFF. The full variable domain, completed using reference TRBV7-2 and TRBJ2-1, is GAGVSQSPSNKVTEKGKDVELRCDPISGHTALYWYRQSLGQGLEFLIYFQGNSAPDKSGLPSDRFSAERTGGSVSTLTIQRTQQEDSAVYLCASSFKTGLAGVYNEQFFGPGTRLTVL.